This T cell receptor (beta chain) came from a study of a mutant IDH1 vaccine in newly diagnosed glioma. By its share, this clone is medium-sized. CDR3 length: 20 amino acids. Trimming left V 2 bases short and J 4 bases short, with 27 bases between. The protocol was immunoSEQ multiplex PCR, while the TCRdb copy is restricted to in-frame clones and leaves out a portion. In the table there are under 65,000 clones, 65% to 85% of which are singletons. Sample time point: baseline, week 1 (first vaccination visit). Treatment defined: pre-vaccination baseline after standard-of-care therapy. New IDH1-mutant, ATRX-lost WHO grade 3 or 4 astrocytomas occurred in donors.

The clonotype comes from a man aged 18-30 years with glioma. V usage is TRBV23-1 and J usage is TRBJ2-1; D assignment may be TRBD1 or TRBD2 (6 bases each). TRBV23-1 is flagged as an ORF with uncertain function. The sample here was PBMCs, taken from a glioma patient treated with radiotherapy, temozolomide or both. The CDR3 reads CASSQAGPGVGWVRYNEQFF. The DNA for the CDR3 is TGCGCCAGCAGTCAAGCGGGGCCAGGGGTAGGGTGGGTTAGATACAATGAGCAGTTCTTC.